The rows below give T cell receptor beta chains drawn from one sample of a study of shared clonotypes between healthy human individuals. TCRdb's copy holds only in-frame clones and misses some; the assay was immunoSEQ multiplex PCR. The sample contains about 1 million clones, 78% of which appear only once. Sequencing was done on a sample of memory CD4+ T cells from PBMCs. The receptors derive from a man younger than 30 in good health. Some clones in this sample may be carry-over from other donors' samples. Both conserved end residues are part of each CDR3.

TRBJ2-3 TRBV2 CASSAPLPTDTQYF
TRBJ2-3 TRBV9 CASSAYPGRNEAQYF
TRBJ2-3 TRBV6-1 CASTPGPRTQYF
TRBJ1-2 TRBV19 CASKNPQLFYGYTF
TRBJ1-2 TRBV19 CASSAPGQGDYGYTF
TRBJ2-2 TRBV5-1 CASSLEGRTGELFF
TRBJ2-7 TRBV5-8 CASSSWGDSYEQYF
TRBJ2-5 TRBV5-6 CASSSILAGGRTQYF
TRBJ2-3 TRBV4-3 CASSQAGLAGSTDTQYF
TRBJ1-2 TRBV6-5 CASSPLGTANYGYTF
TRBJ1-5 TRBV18 CASSADDGGSQHF
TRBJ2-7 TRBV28 CASRPGPTPYEQYF
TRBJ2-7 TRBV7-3 CASSLTGTVSYEQYF
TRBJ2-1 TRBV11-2 CASSSEGPSYNEQFF
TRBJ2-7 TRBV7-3 CASSLWDRDYEQYF
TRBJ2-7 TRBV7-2 CASSLYPPYEQYF
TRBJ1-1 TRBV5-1 CASSPDRWAEAFF
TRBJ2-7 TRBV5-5 CASSFSREGFYEQYF
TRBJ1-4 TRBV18 CASSPNRANEKLFF
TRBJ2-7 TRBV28 CASSFGGESSYEQYF
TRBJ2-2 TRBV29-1 CSVYSATTNTGELFF
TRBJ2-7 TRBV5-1 CASSLAILAYEQYF
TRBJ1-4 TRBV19 CASSNSPRGQEKLFF
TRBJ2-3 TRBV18 CASSPGGGRDTQYF
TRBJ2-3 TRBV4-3 CASSQQGADTQYF
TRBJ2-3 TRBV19 CATQAGTTDTQYF
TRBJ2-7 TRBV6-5 CASSRSSAAYYEQYF
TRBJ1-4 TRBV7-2 CASSLGGSIEKLFF
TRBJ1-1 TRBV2 CASSVLVPMNTEAFF
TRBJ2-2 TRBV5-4 CASSLPKSETGELFF
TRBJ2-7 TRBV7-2 CASSLVRDSYEQYF
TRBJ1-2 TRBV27 CASSFGPSLYGYTF
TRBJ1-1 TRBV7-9 CASSLGQGATEAFF
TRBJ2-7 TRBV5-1 CASSFATEAYEQYF
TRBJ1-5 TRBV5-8 CASSLHRTGVIHQPQHF
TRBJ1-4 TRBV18 CASSPWTATNEKLFF
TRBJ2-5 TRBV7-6 CASSLGRSTWAQETQYF